The text below deals with one T cell receptor (beta chain). No antigen is known for it. Assay: immunoSEQ multiplex PCR; the TCRdb copy retains only in-frame clones and omits some. The sample lists 100,000 to 130,000 clones; roughly 89% were seen once. The data belong to a study of graft-versus-host responses after intestinal transplantation. Study outcomes and limitations: Circulating GvH clones peaking coincided with falling HvG clones soon after transplant. Individuals who had graft-donor T cell macrochimerism had allografts that showed high graft-versus-host to host-versus-graft clonal ratios.

Trimming stripped 1 base from V and 5 bases from J, with 14 bases between. The CDR3 is made up of 15 amino acids. Germline loops: CDR1 SGHVS, CDR2 FNYEAQ. The receptor was isolated from a human donor who was the organ donor for an intestinal transplant. Sequenced here: unstimulated CD4+ T cells sorted from spleen or lymph node cells, sampled before transplant. V is TRBV7-6 and J is TRBJ1-2; TRBD1 is a possible D gene (6 bases). DNA for the CDR3: TGTGCCAGCAGCTTAGACGGGGGGCGGGGATATGGCTACACCTTC. This gives the protein CASSLDGGRGYGYTF. The full variable domain, its missing parts supplied by reference TRBV7-6 and TRBJ1-2, is GAGVSQSPRYKVTKRGQDVALRCDPISGHVSLYWYRQALGQGPEFLTYFNYEAQQDKSGLPNDRFSAERPEGSISTLTIQRTEQRDSAMYRCASSLDGGRGYGYTFGSGTRLTVV.